The 3 T cell receptor beta chains given below trace back to one sample, sequenced in a study of T cells after yellow fever vaccination. TCRdb used MiXCR to reprocess the 5' RACE reads, holding one entry per CDR3 protein. The data hold some 300,000 distinct CDR3 sequences, with around 8.1% observed a single time. Source: PBMCs, taken roughly seven weeks after the first yellow fever vaccination. The receptor set was obtained from a man aged 18 to 30 who received the YFV17D yellow fever vaccine.

This clonotype was recorded many times. J is TRBJ1-3 and V is TRBV5-4, with D perhaps TRBD1 (5 bases). CDR3 length: 16 residues. The V end lost 3 bases, the J end lost 5 bases, and 18 bases lay between the germline ends. Germline V gene lookup returns CDR1 SGHNT and CDR2 YYREEE (reference sequence). CDR3 DNA: TGTGCCAGCAGCTACCCCAACGGGGGTGCCCGAAACACCATATATTTT. Its protein product is CASSYPNGGARNTIYF.

The chain joins TRBV12-5 to TRBJ2-2, with 9 bases matching TRBD2. Germline V lookup: CDR1 LGHNT, CDR2 FRNRAP. The junction had 5 bases not matched to a gene; V was cut back by 5 bases and J by 4 bases. The CDR3 contains 15 residues. The CDR3 sequence is CASGAGGPGTGELFF. CDR3 in DNA: TGTGCTAGTGGTGCGGGGGGGCCTGGCACCGGGGAGCTGTTTTTT.

This clonotype occurred a few times. V gene TRBV7-3 combines with J gene TRBJ2-3; TRBD2 is a possible D gene (6 bases). The germline CDR1 and CDR2 sequences are SGHTA and FQGTGA. Trimming pared 7 bases from V and 1 base from J, leaving 12 bases between. This CDR3 has 14 residues. The CDR3, as DNA: TGTGCCAGCACCCCCGGGGGAGGCACAGATACGCAGTATTTT. Translation gives CASTPGGGTDTQYF.